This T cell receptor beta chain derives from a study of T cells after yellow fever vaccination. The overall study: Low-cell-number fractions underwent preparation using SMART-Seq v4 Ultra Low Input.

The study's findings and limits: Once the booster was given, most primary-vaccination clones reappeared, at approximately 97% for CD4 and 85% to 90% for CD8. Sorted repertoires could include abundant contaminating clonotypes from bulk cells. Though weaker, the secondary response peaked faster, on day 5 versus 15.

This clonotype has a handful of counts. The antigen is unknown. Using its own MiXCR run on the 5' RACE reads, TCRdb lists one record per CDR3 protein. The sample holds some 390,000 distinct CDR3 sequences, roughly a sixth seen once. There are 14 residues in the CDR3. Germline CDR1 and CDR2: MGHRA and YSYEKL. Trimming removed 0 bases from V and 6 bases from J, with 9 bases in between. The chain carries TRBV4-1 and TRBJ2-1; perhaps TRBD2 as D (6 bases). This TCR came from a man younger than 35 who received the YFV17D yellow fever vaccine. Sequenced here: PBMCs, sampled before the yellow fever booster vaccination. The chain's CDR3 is CASSQDASANEQFF. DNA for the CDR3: TGCGCCAGCAGCCAAGATGCTAGCGCCAATGAGCAGTTCTTC.